These 10 T cell receptor beta chains share one sample of origin, sequenced in a study of graft-versus-host responses after intestinal transplantation. The protocol was immunoSEQ multiplex PCR, while the TCRdb copy is restricted to in-frame clones and leaves out a portion. The data contain 85,000 to 100,000 clones, around 93% of them seen just once; the ten biggest clones take up about 0.062%. No antigen has been identified for these receptors. The starting material was unstimulated CD8+ T cells sorted from spleen or lymph node cells, obtained before transplant. Receptors originate from a human donor who was the organ donor for an intestinal transplant.

This chain connects TRBV7-3 to TRBJ1-4; D is perhaps TRBD1 (6 bases). The length of the CDR3 is 15 residues. CDR1 is SGHTA, CDR2 FQGTGA, per germline. V was pared by 3 bases and J by 4 bases, with 12 bases between. The CDR3 is CASSFSGTSNEKLFF. The CDR3 nucleotides are TGTGCCAGCAGCTTCTCCGGGACAAGTAATGAAAAACTGTTTTTT.

The CDR3 nucleotides read TGTGCCAGCAGCTTAGGCCGGGTACCCTACAATGAGCAGTTCTTC. Amino acids: CASSLGRVPYNEQFF. The genes are TRBV7-9 and TRBJ2-1; no definite D call. Germline V gives CDR1 SEHNR, CDR2 FQNEAQ (reference sequence). V lost 1 base, J lost 2 bases, and 9 bases lay in between. This CDR3 comprises 15 residues.

The gene calls are TRBV27 and TRBJ2-1; 14 bases align to TRBD2. The CDR3 contains 13 residues. Germline V gene data show CDR1 as MNHEY and CDR2 as SMNVEV (reference sequence). The J segment lost 6 bases and the V segment lost 11 bases, leaving 3 bases of the junction unmatched. In nucleotides, the CDR3 is TGTGCCGCGGGACTAGCGGGAGCCAATGAGCAGTTCTTC. As protein: CAAGLAGANEQFF.

The CDR3 sequence: CASSFAAMNTEAFF. The CDR3 DNA reads TGTGCCAGCAGTTTTGCGGCTATGAACACTGAAGCTTTCTTT. The J gene is TRBJ1-1, the V gene TRBV28, with D hard to call. The ends were cut back, 3 bases at V and 0 bases at J, with 8 bases in the middle. Germline CDR1 MDHEN, CDR2 SYDVKM. CDR3 length: 14 amino acids.

The chain has TRBV4-1 and TRBJ1-3, with 7 bases lining up with TRBD1. The CDR3 has 19 amino acids. Germline lookup yields CDR1 MGHRA and CDR2 YSYEKL. The trim removed 7 bases at V and 0 bases at J, leaving 18 bases unmatched. Here the CDR3 reads CASTDYDRAVLGSGNTIYF. The CDR3 nucleotides are TGCGCCAGCACCGACTACGACAGGGCGGTCTTGGGCTCTGGAAACACCATATATTTT.

V gene TRBV19 combines with J gene TRBJ1-2, with D hard to call. CDR3 length: 17 amino acids. The germline V and J ends were trimmed by 1 base and 3 bases, with 18 bases remaining between them. The germline V gene encodes CDR1 LNHDA and CDR2 SQIVND (reference sequence). CDR3 sequence (DNA): TGTGCCAGTAGTATAGCGAGAACGCTTCTGGTTGACTATGGCTACACCTTC. The encoded protein is CASSIARTLLVDYGYTF. Complete variable domain (other parts from reference TRBV19 and TRBJ1-2): DGGITQSPKYLFRKEGQNVTLSCEQNLNHDAMYWYRQDPGQGLRLIYYSQIVNDFQKGDIAEGYSVSREKKESFPLTVTSAQKNPTAFYLCASSIARTLLVDYGYTFGSGTRLTVV.

This chain connects TRBV13 to TRBJ1-2, with D possibly being TRBD1 (5 bases). Trimming took 5 bases from V and 7 from J, leaving 17 bases between them. Germline CDR1 PRHDT, CDR2 FYEKMQ (reference sequence). This CDR3 has 14 residues. DNA of the CDR3: TGTGCCAGCAGCCCCGGACACGCCTCTGCTGGCTACACCTTC. Residues: CASSPGHASAGYTF.

CDR3 loop: CASSLDGDTQYF. CDR3 nucleotides: TGCGCCAGCAGCCTGGACGGGGATACGCAGTATTTT. This rearrangement joins TRBV5-1 to TRBJ2-3; the D is unclear. CDR1 is SGHRS, CDR2 YFSETQ, per germline. The CDR3 is 12 residues long. Trimming removed 4 bases at V and 6 bases at J, with 9 bases between.

In this sample, this clone turned up once. The chain links TRBV6-5 to TRBJ2-7, with TRBD2 identical over 9 bases. The CDR3 consists of 15 residues. Germline CDR1 MNHEY, CDR2 SVGAGI. V lost 6 bases, J lost 0 bases, and 6 bases stayed unmatched. CDR3 loop: CASSPRLAASYEQYF. The CDR3 DNA is TGTGCCAGCAGCCCGAGACTAGCGGCCTCCTACGAGCAGTACTTC.

This clone was counted once. This chain links TRBV6-5 with TRBJ2-7, with 7 bases aligning to TRBD1. The CDR3 runs to 16 residues. The germline V gene has CDR1 MNHEY and CDR2 SVGAGI. J gave up 3 bases and V 0 bases, and 8 bases lay outside the gene matches. As DNA, the CDR3 is TGTGCCAGCAGTTACTCCTGGCTGGGACAGAGCTACGAGCAGTACTTC. Protein product: CASSYSWLGQSYEQYF.